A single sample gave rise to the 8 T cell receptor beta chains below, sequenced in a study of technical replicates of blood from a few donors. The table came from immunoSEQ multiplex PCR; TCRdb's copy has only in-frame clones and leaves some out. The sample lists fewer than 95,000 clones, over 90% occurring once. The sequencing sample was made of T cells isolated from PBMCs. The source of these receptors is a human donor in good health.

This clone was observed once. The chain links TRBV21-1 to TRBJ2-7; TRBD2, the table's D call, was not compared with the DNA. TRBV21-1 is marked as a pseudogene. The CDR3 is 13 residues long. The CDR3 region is CASSKKGFIRGGF. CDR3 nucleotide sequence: TGTGCCAGCAGCAAAAAGGGGTTTATTAGGGGGGGCTTC.

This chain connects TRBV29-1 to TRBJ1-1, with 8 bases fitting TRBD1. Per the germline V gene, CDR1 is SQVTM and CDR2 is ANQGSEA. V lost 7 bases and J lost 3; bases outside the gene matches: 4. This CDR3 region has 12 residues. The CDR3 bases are TGCAGCGGCAGGGGGCAGGACACTGAAGCTTTCTTT. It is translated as CSGRGQDTEAFF.

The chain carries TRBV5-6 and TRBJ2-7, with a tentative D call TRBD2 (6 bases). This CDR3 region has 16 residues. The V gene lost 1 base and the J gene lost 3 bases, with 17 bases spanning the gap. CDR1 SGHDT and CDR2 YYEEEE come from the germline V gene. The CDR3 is CASSLPGTSRNYEQYF. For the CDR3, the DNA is TGTGCCAGCAGCTTGCCGGGGACTTCGCGTAACTACGAGCAGTACTTC.

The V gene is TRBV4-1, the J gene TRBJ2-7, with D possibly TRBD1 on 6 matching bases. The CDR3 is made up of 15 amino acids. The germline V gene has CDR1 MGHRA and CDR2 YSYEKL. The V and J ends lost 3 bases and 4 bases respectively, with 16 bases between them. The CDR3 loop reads CASSQATGFRYEQYF. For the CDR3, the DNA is TGCGCCAGCAGCCAGGCTACAGGGTTTAGGTACGAGCAGTACTTC.

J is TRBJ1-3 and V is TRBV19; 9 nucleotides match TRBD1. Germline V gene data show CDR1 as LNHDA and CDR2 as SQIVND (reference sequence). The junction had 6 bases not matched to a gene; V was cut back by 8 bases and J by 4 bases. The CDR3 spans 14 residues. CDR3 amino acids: CASCNRGPGNTIYF. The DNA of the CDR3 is TGTGCCAGTTGCAACAGGGGGCCAGGAAACACCATATATTTT.

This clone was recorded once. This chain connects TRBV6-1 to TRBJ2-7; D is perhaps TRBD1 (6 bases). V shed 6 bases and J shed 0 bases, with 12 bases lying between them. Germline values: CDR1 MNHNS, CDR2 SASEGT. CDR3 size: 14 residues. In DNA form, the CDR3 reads TGTGCCAGCAGGACAGGACCCAGCTCCTACGAGCAGTACTTC. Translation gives CASRTGPSSYEQYF.

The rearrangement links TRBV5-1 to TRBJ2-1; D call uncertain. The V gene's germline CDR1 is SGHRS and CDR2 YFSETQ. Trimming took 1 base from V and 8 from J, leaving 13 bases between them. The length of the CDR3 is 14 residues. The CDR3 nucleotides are TGCGCCAGCAGCTTGATCCTAGTTGGCCATGAGCAGTTCTTC. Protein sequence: CASSLILVGHEQFF.

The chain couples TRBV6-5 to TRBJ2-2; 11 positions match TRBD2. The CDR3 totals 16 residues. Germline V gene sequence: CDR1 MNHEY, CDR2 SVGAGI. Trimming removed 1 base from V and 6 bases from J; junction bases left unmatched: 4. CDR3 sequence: CASSYYRTSGSGELFF. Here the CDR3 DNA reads TGTGCCAGCAGTTACTACAGGACTAGCGGGTCCGGGGAGCTGTTTTTT.